Sequencing of this T cell receptor beta chain was carried out in a study of HIV-infected patients and healthy controls. This clonotype was observed a handful of times. CDR3 length equals 15 residues. Per the germline V gene, CDR1 is MNHNS and CDR2 is SASEGT. The V gene lost 4 bases and the J gene lost 8 bases, with 18 bases spanning the gap. TCRdb re-called the 5' RACE reads with MiXCR, one entry per CDR3 protein. The sample comprises tens of thousands of distinct CDR3 sequences, roughly 19% of which are singletons, and more than 1.3% rests with the top ten. The sequence was collected from a human donor in good health. Sample: CD4+ T cells from blood. The V call is TRBV6-1, the J call TRBJ2-1; D perhaps matches TRBD1 (5 bases). CDR3 nucleotides: TGTGCCAGCAGTGGGGGCCCTGGTTTCGGCGATGAGCAGTTCTTC. Translated: CASSGGPGFGDEQFF.